This TCR beta chain was found in a study of prognosis after radiotherapy for stage I lung cancer. Amplification of TCR beta CDR3 from genomic DNA used two-round multiplex PCR. It was primers specific to each TRBV and TRBJ gene that first-round PCR used. TCRdb fed the multiplex PCR reads into MiXCR, producing one record per CDR3 protein. The repertoire has 30,000 to 35,000 distinct CDR3 sequences, 48% of them found once; the top ten carry about 15%. Per the germline V gene, CDR1 is SGHTA and CDR2 is FQGNSA. This CDR3 is 14 amino acids long. Trimming cost V 6 bases and J 1 base, with 13 bases left between them.

This material consisted of PBMCs, taken before or after stereotactic body radiation therapy (not recorded which). The V call is TRBV7-2, the J call TRBJ2-7; D is unresolved. The receptor was derived from a donor at least 50 years old with non-small cell lung cancer. Written as DNA, the CDR3 is TGTGCCAGCAGATTAAGCCCGTTATCCTACGAGCAGTACTTC. Translation gives CASRLSPLSYEQYF.